The rows below give T cell receptor beta chains drawn from one sample of a study of tumor-infiltrating lymphocytes in primary liver carcinoma. TCRdb analysed the multiplex PCR reads with MiXCR anew, one entry per CDR3 protein. Of 330,000 or so distinct CDR3 sequences listed, about 61% are singletons. The sample taken for sequencing was peripheral blood. These receptors all come from a man in his forties with primary liver carcinoma and hepatitis B virus infection. Both conserved end residues are part of each CDR3. Each record gives: J gene, V gene, clone size, D gene, CDR3 protein, CDR3 DNA. D genes are given only for firm matches. Expanded clones get a size class; other rows say once, few or many, or leave the size out.

TRBJ2-3,TRBV28,NA,TRBD2,CASVLSGSVTDTQYF,TGTGCCAGCGTACTTAGCGGGAGTGTCACAGATACGCAGTATTTT
TRBJ2-1,TRBV6-1,many,TRBD2,CASILGTTSGSRGQFF,TGTGCCAGCATCCTGGGGACTACTAGCGGGAGTAGAGGGCAGTTCTTC
TRBJ2-5,TRBV5-4,NA,NA,CVSSLALRKETQYF,TGTGTCAGCAGCTTGGCATTGCGCAAAGAGACCCAGTACTTC
TRBJ2-7,TRBV6-2/TRBV6-3,NA,NA,CAITRAQGPPGEQYF,TGTGCCATAACCCGAGCCCAGGGGCCCCCCGGCGAGCAGTACTTC
TRBJ2-1,TRBV4-3,NA,TRBD1,CASSLLRLGDRGFVLSSYNEQFF,TGCGCCAGCAGCCTCCTACGATTGGGGGACAGGGGGTTTGTCCTGAGCTCCTACAATGAGCAGTTCTTC
TRBJ1-6,TRBV6-5,NA,NA,CASNYQKPPSNSPLQF,TGTGCCAGCAATTATCAGAAACCACCCTCGAATTCACCCCTCCAATTT
TRBJ2-7,TRBV10-3,NA,TRBD1,CAIGGTGTAYERYF,TGTGCCATCGGTGGGACAGGGACTGCGTACGAGCGGTACTTC
TRBJ2-2,TRBV29-1,NA,NA,CSARIRTVTVRSGDTGELFF,TGCAGCGCCCGGATTCGGACAGTAACTGTAAGGTCAGGAGACACCGGGGAGCTGTTTTTT
TRBJ2-3,TRBV6-2/TRBV6-3,NA,TRBD2,CDSNSQGLAGGNEGDTQYF,TGTGACAGCAATTCACAGGGACTAGCGGGAGGCAATGAGGGAGATACGCAGTATTTT
TRBJ2-5,TRBV5-1,NA,NA,CASSFRKQETQYF,TGCGCCAGCAGCTTCAGGAAACAAGAGACCCAGTACTTC
TRBJ2-1,TRBV4-1,NA,TRBD2,CASSQLGTSVNEQFF,TGCGCCAGCAGCCAACTTGGGACTAGCGTCAATGAGCAGTTCTTC
TRBJ2-3,TRBV12-3/TRBV12-4,NA,NA,CASSPGGVGADTQYF,TGTGCCAGCAGTCCCGGAGGGGTTGGCGCAGATACGCAGTATTTT
TRBJ2-2,TRBV5-5,many,TRBD1,CASRPGQGTGELFF,TGTGCCAGCAGACCGGGACAGGGCACCGGGGAGCTGTTTTTT
TRBJ2-5,TRBV29-1,NA,TRBD1,CSVDRGSSETQHF,TGCAGCGTTGACAGGGGGAGTTCGGAGACCCAGCACTTC
TRBJ2-1,TRBV12-3/TRBV12-4,many,NA,CASSLYGSSYNEQFF,TGTGCCAGCAGCTTATATGGGAGCTCCTACAATGAGCAGTTCTTC
TRBJ2-1,TRBV29-1,many,NA,CSAGSKEQFF,TGCAGCGCTGGGAGCAAGGAGCAGTTCTTC
TRBJ2-7,TRBV12-3/TRBV12-4,many,NA,CASSGSDSYEQYF,TGTGCCAGCAGTGGCAGCGACTCCTACGAGCAGTACTTC
TRBJ2-2,TRBV5-4,NA,NA,CASSIEIGHANTGELFF,TGTGCCAGCAGCATAGAGATAGGACATGCTAACACCGGGGAGCTGTTTTTT
TRBJ1-2,TRBV11-2,NA,NA,CVSSLEGDMLYGYTF,TGTGTCAGCAGCTTAGAAGGTGACATGCTCTATGGCTACACCTTC
TRBJ2-7,TRBV11-2,many,TRBD2,CASSLALAGSEQYF,TGTGCCAGCAGCTTAGCGCTAGCGGGTAGCGAGCAGTACTTC
TRBJ1-1,TRBV6-5,many,NA,CASSYPRGGNTEAFF,TGTGCCAGCAGTTACCCGCGGGGGGGGAACACTGAAGCTTTCTTT
TRBJ2-1,TRBV12-3/TRBV12-4,many,TRBD2,CASSLGGSGGGPINEQFF,TGTGCCAGCAGTTTAGGGGGGTCTGGGGGAGGGCCGATCAATGAGCAGTTCTTC
TRBJ2-2,TRBV10-1,NA,TRBD1,CVSSEAWDSNTGELFF,TGTGTCAGCAGTGAGGCGTGGGACAGCAACACCGGGGAGTTGTTTTTT
TRBJ2-5,TRBV11-2,NA,NA,CASSSDGGQETQYF,TGTGCCAGCAGTTCGGACGGGGGTCAAGAGACCCAGTACTTC
TRBJ2-1,TRBV7-9,NA,TRBD2,CASSSWTSANEQFF,TGTGCCAGCAGCTCGTGGACTAGCGCGAATGAGCAGTTCTTC
TRBJ2-1,TRBV11-3,NA,NA,CASSSGVWSSYIEQFF,TGTGCCAGCAGTTCAGGCGTCTGGAGCTCCTACATTGAGCAATTCTTC
TRBJ2-6,TRBV6-5,once,NA,CASIRGNWSNVLTF,TGTGCCAGCATCCGGGGGAATTGGTCCAACGTCCTGACTTTC
TRBJ2-1,TRBV11-3,NA,TRBD2,CAISLGASGYNEQFF,TGTGCCATCAGCTTAGGAGCTAGCGGCTACAATGAGCAGTTCTTC
TRBJ2-1,TRBV23-1,NA,TRBD1,CASSHPGQGSYNEQFF,TGCGCCAGCAGTCATCCGGGACAGGGCTCCTACAATGAGCAGTTCTTC
TRBJ2-5,TRBV12-3/TRBV12-4,many,NA,CASSLRSLETQYF,TGTGCCAGCAGTTTACGAAGTTTAGAGACCCAGTACTTC
TRBJ2-1,TRBV11-3,once,NA,CASSRSWQEDNEQFF,TGTGCCAGTAGCCGAAGCTGGCAAGAAGACAATGAGCAGTTCTTC
TRBJ2-7,TRBV11-2,few,NA,CASSLLFSYEQYF,TGTGCCAGCAGCCTCCTCTTTTCCTACGAGCAGTACTTT
TRBJ2-5,TRBV7-6,NA,TRBD1,CASSLVPGQALQDTQYF,TGTGCCAGCAGCCTGGTCCCGGGACAGGCTCTGCAAGATACCCAGTACTTC
TRBJ1-1,TRBV11-2,NA,NA,CASSSRESEAFF,TGTGCCAGCAGCTCCCGAGAGTCTGAAGCTTTCTTT
TRBJ2-3,TRBV11-2,once,NA,CASSLNKGTNTQYF,TGTGCCAGCAGCTTAAACAAAGGAACAAATACGCAGTATTTT
TRBJ2-5,TRBV20-1,few,TRBD2,CSATGTSGNAETQYF,TGCAGTGCGACCGGGACTAGCGGGAACGCAGAGACCCAGTACTTC
TRBJ2-2,TRBV11-2,NA,TRBD2,CVSSLRAGGGGELFF,TGTGTCAGCAGCTTACGAGCGGGAGGAGGCGGGGAGCTGTTTTTT
TRBJ2-3,TRBV11-2,NA,TRBD2,CTSSFPAGGVGTQYF,TGTACCAGCAGCTTTCCTGCGGGAGGAGTAGGTACGCAGTATTTT
TRBJ2-1,TRBV6-2/TRBV6-3,NA,TRBD2,CVSPATSGRYNEQLF,TGTGTCAGTCCTGCGACTAGCGGGCGGTACAATGAGCAGTTATTC
TRBJ1-2,TRBV30,NA,NA,CACKTGRAAGYTF,TGTGCCTGTAAAACTGGACGGGCGGCTGGCTACACCTTC
TRBJ2-1,TRBV15,NA,NA,CATSRGGGLLDEQFF,TGTGCCACCAGCAGGGGTGGAGGCCTCTTGGATGAGCAGTTCTTC
TRBJ2-1,TRBV5-4,NA,NA,CANSLEFDPGEQFF,TGTGCCAACAGCTTGGAGTTTGACCCCGGTGAGCAGTTCTTC
TRBJ2-7,TRBV12-3/TRBV12-4,once,NA,CASGEIQGEQYF,TGTGCCAGCGGGGAGATACAGGGAGAGCAGTACTTT
TRBJ2-7,TRBV6-1,NA,TRBD2,CASSELAGGPHDQYF,TGTGCCAGCAGCGAACTAGCGGGAGGGCCCCACGATCAGTACTTC
TRBJ2-2,TRBV5-4,NA,NA,CASSLAASNGAGELFF,TGTGCCAGCAGCTTGGCCGCGTCTAACGGGGCCGGGGAGTTGTTTTTT
TRBJ2-3,TRBV7-3,once,TRBD1,CASSLDRAHTDTQYF,TGTGCCAGCAGTTTGGACAGGGCGCACACAGATACGCAGTATTTT
TRBJ2-3,TRBV5-4,NA,NA,CASSLMREVLLDTQYF,TGTGCCAGCAGCTTGATGCGGGAAGTTTTGTTAGATACGCAGTATTTT
TRBJ2-4,TRBV4-1,many,NA,CASMGLDSSAKNIQYF,TGCGCCTCCATGGGGTTAGATTCTTCAGCCAAAAACATTCAGTACTTC
TRBJ2-2,TRBV4-1,NA,NA,CASSQDQQGTQNGELFF,TGCGCCAGCAGCCAAGATCAACAGGGGACTCAAAACGGGGAGCTGTTTTTT
TRBJ2-1,TRBV6-5,NA,TRBD2,CASSYSASGPPYNEQFF,TGTGCCAGCAGTTACTCGGCTAGCGGGCCTCCCTATAATGAGCAGTTCTTC
TRBJ2-5,TRBV11-2,many,TRBD2,CASSPSGGQETQYF,TGTGCCAGCAGCCCTTCGGGGGGCCAAGAGACCCAGTACTTC
TRBJ1-1,TRBV4-1,NA,NA,CASSRHRPGTNTEAFF,TGCGCCAGCAGCCGGCATCGGCCAGGGACGAACACTGAAGCTTTCTTC
TRBJ1-1,TRBV11-2,NA,NA,CVSSLEVPTYTDTETFF,TGTGTCAGCAGCTTAGAAGTTCCGACCTACACCGACACTGAAACTTTCTTT
TRBJ1-5,TRBV4-3,NA,NA,CASSQGYEGARGNQPQHF,TGCGCCAGCAGCCAAGGTTACGAAGGGGCTCGCGGCAATCAGCCCCAGCATTTT
TRBJ2-7,TRBV5-6,NA,TRBD2,CASSSLAGGPYEQYF,TGTGCCAGCAGCTCACTAGCGGGAGGGCCCTACGAGCAGTACTTC
TRBJ2-4,TRBV10-3,NA,NA,CASPGEGMEANIQYF,TGTGCCTCCCCTGGTGAGGGAATGGAGGCAAACATTCAGTACTTC
TRBJ2-7,TRBV11-2,NA,NA,CASSSIMCRGAYEQYF,TGTGCCAGCAGCTCGATCATGTGCAGAGGCGCCTACGAGCAGTACTTC
TRBJ1-5,TRBV30,few,NA,CAWSGTVNQPQHF,TGTGCCTGGAGTGGTACAGTTAATCAGCCCCAGCATTTT
TRBJ2-7,TRBV29-1,many,TRBD1,CSVEGVRQGEISYEQYF,TGCAGCGTTGAAGGGGTGCGACAGGGCGAAATCTCCTACGAGCAGTACTTC